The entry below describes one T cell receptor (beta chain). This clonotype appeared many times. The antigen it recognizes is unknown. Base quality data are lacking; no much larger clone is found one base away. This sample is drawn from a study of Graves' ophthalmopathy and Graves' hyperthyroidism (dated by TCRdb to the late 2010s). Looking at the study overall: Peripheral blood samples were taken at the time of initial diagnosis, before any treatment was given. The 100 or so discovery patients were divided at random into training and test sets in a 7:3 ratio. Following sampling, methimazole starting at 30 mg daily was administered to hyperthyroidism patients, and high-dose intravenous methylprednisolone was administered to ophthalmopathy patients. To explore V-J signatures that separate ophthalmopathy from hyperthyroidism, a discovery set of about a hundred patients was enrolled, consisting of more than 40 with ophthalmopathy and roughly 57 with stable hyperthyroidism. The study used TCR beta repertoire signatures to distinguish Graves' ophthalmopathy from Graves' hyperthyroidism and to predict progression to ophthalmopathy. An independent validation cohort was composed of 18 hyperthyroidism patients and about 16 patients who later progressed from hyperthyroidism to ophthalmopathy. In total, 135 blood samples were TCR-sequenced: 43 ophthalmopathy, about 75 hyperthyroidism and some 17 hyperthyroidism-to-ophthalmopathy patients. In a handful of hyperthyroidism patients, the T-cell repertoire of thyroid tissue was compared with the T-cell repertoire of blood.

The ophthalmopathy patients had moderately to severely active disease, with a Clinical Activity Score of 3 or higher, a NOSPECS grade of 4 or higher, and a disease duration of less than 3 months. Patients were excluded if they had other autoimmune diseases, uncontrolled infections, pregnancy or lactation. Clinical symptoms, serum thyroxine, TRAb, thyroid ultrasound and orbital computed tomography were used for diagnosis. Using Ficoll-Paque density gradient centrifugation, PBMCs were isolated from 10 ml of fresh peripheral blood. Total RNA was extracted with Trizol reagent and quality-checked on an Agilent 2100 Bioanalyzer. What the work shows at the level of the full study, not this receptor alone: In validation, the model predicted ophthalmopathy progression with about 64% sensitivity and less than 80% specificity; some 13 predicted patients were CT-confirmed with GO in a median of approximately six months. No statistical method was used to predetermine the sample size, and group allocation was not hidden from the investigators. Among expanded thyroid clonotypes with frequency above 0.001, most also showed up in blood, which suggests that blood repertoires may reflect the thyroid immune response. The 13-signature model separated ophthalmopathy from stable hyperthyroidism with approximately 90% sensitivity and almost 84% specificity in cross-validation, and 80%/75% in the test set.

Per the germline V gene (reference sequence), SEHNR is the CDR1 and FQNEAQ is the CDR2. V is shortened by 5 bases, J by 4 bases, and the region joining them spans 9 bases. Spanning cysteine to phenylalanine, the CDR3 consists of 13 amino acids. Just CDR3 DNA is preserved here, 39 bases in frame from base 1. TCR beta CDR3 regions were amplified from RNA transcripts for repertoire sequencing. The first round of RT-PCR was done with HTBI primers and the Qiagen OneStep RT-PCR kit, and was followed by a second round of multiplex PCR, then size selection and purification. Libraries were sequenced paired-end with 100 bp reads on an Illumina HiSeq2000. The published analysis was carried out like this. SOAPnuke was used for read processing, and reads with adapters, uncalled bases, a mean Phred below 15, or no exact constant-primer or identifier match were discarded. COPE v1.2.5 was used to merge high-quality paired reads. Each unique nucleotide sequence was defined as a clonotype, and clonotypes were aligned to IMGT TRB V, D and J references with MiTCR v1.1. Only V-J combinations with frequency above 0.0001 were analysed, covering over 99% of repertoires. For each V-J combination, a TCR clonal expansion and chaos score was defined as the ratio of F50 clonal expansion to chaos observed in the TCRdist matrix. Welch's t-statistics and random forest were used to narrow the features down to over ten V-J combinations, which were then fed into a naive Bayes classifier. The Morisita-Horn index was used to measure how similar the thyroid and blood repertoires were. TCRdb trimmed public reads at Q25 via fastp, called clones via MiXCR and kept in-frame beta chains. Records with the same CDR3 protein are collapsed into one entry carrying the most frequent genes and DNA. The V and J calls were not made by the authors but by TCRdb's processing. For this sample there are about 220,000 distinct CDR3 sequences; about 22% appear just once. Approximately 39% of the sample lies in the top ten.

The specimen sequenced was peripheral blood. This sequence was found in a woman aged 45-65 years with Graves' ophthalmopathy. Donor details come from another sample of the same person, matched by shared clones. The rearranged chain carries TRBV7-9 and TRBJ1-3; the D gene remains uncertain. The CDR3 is CASSLLGGNTIYF. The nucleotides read TGTGCCAGCAGCCTACTGGGGGGAAACACCATATATTTT.